The 8 T cell receptor beta chains reported below all come from one sample, sequenced in a study of OX40 agonist ivuxolimab in advanced cancers. This table comes from immunoSEQ multiplex PCR, and its TCRdb copy is limited to in-frame clones, with some not included. The top ten clones hold 17% of a sample with some 8,000 clones, about 81% of them seen once. Sequenced material: CD4+ or CD8+ T cells sorted from blood, taken in a trial of the OX40 agonist ivuxolimab. All receptors derive from an adult with an advanced solid tumor such as melanoma, head and neck, liver or kidney cancer.

This clone has a single count. This chain links TRBV27 with TRBJ1-2; TRBD1 matches 10 bases. The germline CDR1 and CDR2 sequences are MNHEY and SMNVEV (reference sequence). This CDR3 region has 13 residues. Trimming at V came to 4 bases and at J to 8 bases, leaving 4 bases not matched to a gene. CDR3 sequence reads: CASSYGTGEGYTF. Here the CDR3 DNA reads TGTGCCAGCAGTTACGGGACAGGGGAAGGCTACACCTTC.

V is TRBV2 and J is TRBJ1-1; D not certain. Trimming cost V 7 bases and J 4 bases, with 13 bases left between them. Germline loops: CDR1 SNHLY, CDR2 FYNNEI. The CDR3 runs 13 residues. DNA of the CDR3: TGTGCCAGCACCGAGTGGGTGGGCACTGAAGCTTTCTTT. It codes for CASTEWVGTEAFF.

The CDR3 bases are TGCGCCAGCAGCCAAATGGGCGGAGAAAAACTGTTTTTT. Translated, it gives CASSQMGGEKLFF. The chain carries TRBV4-1 and TRBJ1-4; D remains ambiguous. Germline lookup yields CDR1 MGHRA and CDR2 YSYEKL. V gave up 2 bases and J gave up 8 bases, with 9 bases separating them. This CDR3 is built from 13 residues.

The chain uses TRBV9 and TRBJ2-2; TRBD2 is a possible D gene (6 bases). CDR1 SGDLS and CDR2 YYNGEE come from the germline V gene. The CDR3 covers 16 residues. With 3 bases removed from V and 4 bases from J, the gap between germline ends came to 16 bases. The CDR3 nucleotides are TGTGCCAGCAGCGGGACCGGGACTTTAACCACCGGGGAGCTGTTTTTT. This translates into CASSGTGTLTTGELFF.

A few counts support this clone. This chain links TRBV9 with TRBJ2-1; 8 nucleotides align to TRBD2. CDR3 size: 14 residues. V was pared by 2 bases and J by 7 bases, with 5 bases of the junction left unmatched. Germline V lookup: CDR1 SGDLS, CDR2 YYNGEE. CDR3 nucleotide sequence: TGTGCCAGCAGCGTTAGCGGGGCGGGGAATGAGCAGTTCTTC. It encodes CASSVSGAGNEQFF.

This clone has just a few counts. The gene calls are TRBV14 and TRBJ2-7, with D possibly TRBD2 on 7 matching bases. Germline V gene lookup returns CDR1 SGHDN and CDR2 FVKESK. The CDR3 has 15 residues. V lost 0 bases and J lost 3, with 12 bases in between. This CDR3 is CASSQEPGGFYEQYF. In nucleotides, the CDR3 is TGTGCCAGCAGCCAAGAACCGGGGGGCTTCTACGAGCAGTACTTC. Full variable domain (rest looked up from reference TRBV14 and TRBJ2-7): EAGVTQFPSHSVIEKGQTVTLRCDPISGHDNLYWYRRVMGKEIKFLLHFVKESKQDESGMPNNRFLAERTGGTYSTLKVQPAELEDSGVYFCASSQEPGGFYEQYFGPGTRLTVT.

This chain links TRBV7-2 with TRBJ1-1, with a weak D call TRBD1 (5 bases). The CDR3 runs to 13 residues. V was cut by 5 bases and J by 5 bases, with 12 bases left in between. Germline CDR1 SGHTA, CDR2 FQGNSA. CDR3 residues: CASSPGTVTEAFF. CDR3 DNA sequence: TGTGCCAGCAGCCCGGGGACGGTAACTGAAGCTTTCTTT.

J is TRBJ1-1 and V is TRBV4-1; weak D call: TRBD1 (5 bases). Trimming pared 2 bases from V and 0 bases from J, leaving 7 bases between. The germline gives CDR1 MGHRA, CDR2 YSYEKL. The CDR3 runs 14 residues. The CDR3 DNA reads TGCGCCAGCAGCCAACGACAGTTGAACACTGAAGCTTTCTTT. Its protein product is CASSQRQLNTEAFF.